These 17 T cell receptor beta chains share one sample of origin, sequenced in a study of CD8+ T cells in alopecia areata. Isolated RNA was reverse transcribed into cDNA used as the sequencing template. TCRdb's copy holds only in-frame clones and misses some; the assay was immunoSEQ multiplex PCR. The data hold roughly 200,000 clones, with roughly two fifths observed a single time. Treatment given: oral pan-JAK inhibitor, 5-10 mg twice daily. The sample here was CD4+ T cells sorted from blood, taken at roughly week 38, from a patient treated with tofacitinib. The receptors here all came from a human donor with alopecia areata.

J is TRBJ2-7 and V is TRBV10-3, with D maybe TRBD2 (5 bases). The CDR3 has 14 residues. CDR1 ENHRY and CDR2 SYGVKD come from the germline V gene. V was shortened by 6 bases and J by 5 bases, with 17 bases between the two germline ends. CDR3 DNA: TGTGCCATCAGAGCCACAGAAGCGGTCAACGAGCAGTACTTC. Translating it yields CAIRATEAVNEQYF.

The V gene is TRBV18, the J gene TRBJ2-5, with 8 bases aligning to TRBD2. Unmatched junction bases numbered 10, after V lost 5 bases and J lost 2 bases. CDR3 length: 16 residues. The germline V gene encodes CDR1 KGHSH and CDR2 LQKENI. CDR3 DNA sequence: TGTGCCAGCTCATTAAACCCTGCGGGAGGTCAAGAGACCCAGTACTTC. This translates into CASSLNPAGGQETQYF.

With regard to this clone: Sequence at one end of the junction differs from germline and may be a read error. The chain joins TRBV4-2 to TRBJ2-1, with a tentative D call TRBD2 (5 bases). The CDR3 contains 12 residues. CDR1 is LGHNA and CDR2 is YNFKEQ in the germline V gene. CDR3: CASSQGTFPPVF. The CDR3 DNA follows: TGTGCCAGCAGCCAAGGGACTTTCCCTCCAGTCTTC.

This clone showed up just a few times. The chain links TRBV5-6 to TRBJ2-7; 8 bases map to TRBD2. CDR1 SGHDT and CDR2 YYEEEE come from the germline V gene. J gave up 6 bases and V 4 bases, and 12 bases lay outside the gene matches. The CDR3 runs 15 residues. The CDR3 loop reads CASSDTSGPPLEQYF. CDR3 sequence (DNA): TGTGCCAGCAGCGACACTAGCGGTCCTCCCCTCGAGCAGTACTTC.

This clone turned up a few times. This rearrangement joins TRBV6-6 to TRBJ1-4; D is uncertain. Germline CDR1 MNHNY, CDR2 SVGAGI (reference sequence). Trimming pared 7 bases from V and 6 bases from J, leaving 12 bases between. This CDR3 is built from 13 residues. CDR3 sequence (DNA): TGTGCCAGCAAGCCCCTCGGGTATGAAAAACTGTTTTTT. This gives the protein CASKPLGYEKLFF.

There are a few counts of this clone. An end of the junction differs from the germline gene, which may be a read error. This same CDR3 is encoded by further DNA sequences in the sample. The V and J genes are TRBV5-1 and TRBJ2-5, with D unresolved. The germline CDR1 and CDR2 sequences are SGHRS and YFSETQ. The CDR3 loop spans 13 amino acids. The CDR3 reads CASSLATRETQYF. CDR3 nucleotides: TGCGCCAGCAGTTTGGCTACACGCGAGACCCAGTACTTC.

This clone has only a few counts. This rearrangement joins TRBV4-3 to TRBJ2-2, with D tentatively TRBD1 or TRBD2 (6 bases each). This CDR3 comprises 14 residues. Germline V lookup: CDR1 LGHNA, CDR2 YSLEER. The V and J ends lost 4 bases and 6 bases respectively, with 12 bases between them. The CDR3 nucleotides are TGCGCCAGCAGCCGGGGGGCTAGGGCCGGGGAGCTGTTTTTT. The encoded protein is CASSRGARAGELFF.

The chain links TRBV6-1 to TRBJ2-2; 8 bases fit TRBD2. There are 15 residues in the CDR3. J lost 4 bases, V lost 2 bases, and 3 bases had no gene match. Germline V CDR1 and CDR2: MNHNS, SASEGT. CDR3 region: CASSEPGRATGELFF. CDR3 nucleotide sequence: TGTGCCAGCAGTGAACCCGGGAGGGCCACCGGGGAGCTGTTTTTT.

The chain recombines TRBV5-4 with TRBJ2-1; 10 bases match TRBD1. The V gene end was trimmed by 5 bases and the J gene end by 5 bases; junction bases not matched to a gene: 7. Per the germline V gene, CDR1 is SGHNT and CDR2 is YYREEE (reference sequence). The length of the CDR3 is 15 residues. The CDR3: CASSFPGQGNNEQFF. DNA of the CDR3: TGTGCCAGCAGTTTTCCGGGACAGGGGAACAATGAGCAGTTCTTC.

In DNA, the CDR3 is TGTGCCAGCAGCTCCGCGGGGGACAGGGACGAGCAGTACTTC. Its translation: CASSSAGDRDEQYF. The rearrangement joins TRBV7-3 to TRBJ2-7, with 9 bases lining up with TRBD1. The CDR3 contains 14 residues. From germline, CDR1 is SGHTA and CDR2 FQGTGA. After removal of 4 bases from V and 5 bases from J, the junction contained 6 bases not matched to a gene. Combining the CDR3 with reference TRBV7-3 and TRBJ2-7 gives the whole variable domain GAGVSQTPSNKVTEKGKYVELRCDPISGHTALYWYRQSLGQGPEFLIYFQGTGAADDSGLPNDRFFAVRPEGSVSTLKIQRTERGDSAVYLCASSSAGDRDEQYFGPGTRLTVT.

This clone occurred a few times. The chain has TRBV7-9 and TRBJ1-2, with a weak D call TRBD1 (6 bases). V shed 1 base and J shed 1 base, with 13 bases lying between them. The germline CDR1 and CDR2 sequences are SEHNR and FQNEAQ (reference sequence). There are 16 residues in the CDR3. The CDR3 bases are TGTGCCAGCAGCTTAGGCTCCGCAGGGGTTAACTATGGCTACACCTTC. Amino acids: CASSLGSAGVNYGYTF.

This clone has just a few counts. The chain recombines TRBV4-2 with TRBJ2-4; D remains ambiguous. CDR1 LGHNA and CDR2 YNFKEQ come from the germline V gene. The V end lost 0 bases, the J end lost 0 bases, and 6 bases lay between the germline ends. The CDR3 sequence is 15 residues long. This chain's CDR3 is CASSQDWLAKNIQYF. The CDR3 DNA is TGTGCCAGCAGCCAAGACTGGTTAGCCAAAAACATTCAGTACTTC.

This clone showed up just a few times. CDR3 region: CASSEGTGRNQPQHF. Written as DNA, the CDR3 is TGTGCCAGCAGTGAAGGAACAGGTCGGAATCAGCCCCAGCATTTT. This chain joins TRBV2 and TRBJ1-5; tentatively, D is TRBD1 (5 bases). Trimming took off 1 base at V and 4 bases at J, with 11 bases between the two ends. The CDR3 extends over 15 amino acids. The V gene's germline CDR1 is SNHLY and CDR2 FYNNEI.

The chain recombines TRBV5-1 with TRBJ2-1; 11 positions agree with TRBD1. Germline trimming cut 3 bases from V and 1 base from J; bases unmatched to any gene: 18. The CDR3 loop spans 21 amino acids. CDR1 is SGHRS and CDR2 is YFSETQ in the germline V gene. The CDR3 loop reads CASSSTPPGQGGGGSYNEQFF. The CDR3 DNA sequence: TGCGCCAGCAGCTCGACACCACCGGGACAGGGGGGAGGAGGATCCTACAATGAGCAGTTCTTC.

V and J are TRBV20-1 and TRBJ2-5, with D possibly being TRBD2 (6 bases). The J call may be wrong; the DNA end is better matched by TRBJ2-7. Looked up from germline, CDR1 is DFQATT and CDR2 is SNEGSKA (reference sequence). The CDR3 covers 11 residues. CDR3 sequence: CSAGGAYEQYF. As DNA, the CDR3 is TGCAGTGCCGGAGGGGCCTACGAGCAGTACTTC.

This chain connects TRBV5-1 to TRBJ2-5; 13 nucleotides agree with TRBD2. Per germline, CDR1 SGHRS and CDR2 YFSETQ. V gave up 4 bases and J gave up 5 bases; unmatched junction bases: 11. The CDR3 is made up of 17 amino acids. This CDR3 reads CASSPGRGTSGTETQYF. Here the CDR3 DNA reads TGCGCCAGCAGCCCGGGACGGGGGACTAGCGGGACGGAGACCCAGTACTTC.

The V call is TRBV18, the J call TRBJ1-5, with TRBD1 matching over 8 bases. V was clipped by 3 bases and J by 3 bases; unmatched bases: 4. Germline CDR1 KGHSH, CDR2 LQKENI. The CDR3 consists of 15 residues. The CDR3 reads CASSPDRADNQPQHF. The DNA of the CDR3 is TGTGCCAGCTCACCGGACAGGGCTGACAATCAGCCCCAGCATTTT.